This T cell receptor (beta chain) was recovered during a study of blood T cell repertoires in COVID-19. Study at large: From the United States, Italy and Spain came samples of acute and convalescent COVID-19.

The CDR3 spans 17 residues. Trimming took off 1 base at V and 1 base at J, with 18 bases between the two ends. Germline CDR1 and CDR2: GTSNPN and SVGIG (reference sequence). Per the study methods: Researchers report that nucleated cell counts were estimated from reference gene primer amplification. Using immunoSEQ multiplex PCR, the repertoire was profiled, and TCRdb retains in-frame clones only, with some absent. D and trimming come from the DNA, and the V and J calls and clone size come from that table. Of around 130,000 clones listed, about 88% are singletons. The chain recombines TRBV30 with TRBJ2-3, with D maybe TRBD2 (5 bases). The material sequenced was peripheral blood. This receptor was identified in a middle-aged man with active COVID-19. The CDR3 nucleotides read TGTGCCTGGAGTGAGAGTACCCTGGGCGGGCGCACAGATACGCAGTATTTT. This gives the protein CAWSESTLGGRTDTQYF.